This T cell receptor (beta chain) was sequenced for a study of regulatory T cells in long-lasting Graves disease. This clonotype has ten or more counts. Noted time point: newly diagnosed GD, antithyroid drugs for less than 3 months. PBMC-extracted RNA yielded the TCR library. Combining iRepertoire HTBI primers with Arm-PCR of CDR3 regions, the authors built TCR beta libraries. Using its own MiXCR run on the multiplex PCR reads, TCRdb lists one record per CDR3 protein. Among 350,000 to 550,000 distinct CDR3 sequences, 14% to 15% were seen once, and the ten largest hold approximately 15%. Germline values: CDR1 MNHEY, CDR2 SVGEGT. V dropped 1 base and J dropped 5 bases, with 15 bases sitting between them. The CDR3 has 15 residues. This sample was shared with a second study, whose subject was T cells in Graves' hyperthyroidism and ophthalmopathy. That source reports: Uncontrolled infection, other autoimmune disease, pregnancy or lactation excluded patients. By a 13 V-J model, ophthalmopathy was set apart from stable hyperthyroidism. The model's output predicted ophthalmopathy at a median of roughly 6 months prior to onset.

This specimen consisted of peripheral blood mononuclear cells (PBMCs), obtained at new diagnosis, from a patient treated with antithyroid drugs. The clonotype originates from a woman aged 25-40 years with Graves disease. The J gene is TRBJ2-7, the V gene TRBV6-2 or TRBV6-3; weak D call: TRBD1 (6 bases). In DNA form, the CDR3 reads TGTGCCAGCAGTTACTTCCGGGACATCCCTGACGAGCAGTACTTC. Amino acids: CASSYFRDIPDEQYF.